This T cell receptor (beta chain) was identified in a study of T cell changes during pregnancy in multiple sclerosis. Germline-derived CDR1 and CDR2 are MNHEY and SMNVEV (reference sequence). The CDR3 is 18 amino acids. V lost 3 bases and J 0 bases, leaving 20 bases between the germline ends. Assay: immunoSEQ multiplex PCR; the TCRdb copy retains only in-frame clones and omits some. The sample consists of 65,000 to 80,000 clones, roughly 93% of them appearing once. The chain has TRBV27 and TRBJ1-2; D may be TRBD1 (5 bases). The sequence derives from a female donor with multiple sclerosis, enrolled in a pregnancy study. The sample here was peripheral blood, taken in the second trimester of pregnancy. This CDR3 reads CASSFRLTETRTNYGYTF. For the CDR3, the DNA is TGTGCCAGCAGTTTCCGCTTGACAGAGACCCGGACTAACTATGGCTACACCTTC.